The 2 T cell receptor beta chains in this list originate from one sample, sequenced in a study of blood T cell repertoires in COVID-19. The method was immunoSEQ multiplex PCR; TCRdb's version includes in-frame clones alone and lacks a portion of them. The sample lists about 68,000 clones, 70% to 80% occurring once. The sequencing sample was made of peripheral blood. These receptors originate from a human donor in a cohort sampled during active COVID-19.

The V and J genes are TRBV21-1 and TRBJ2-7; no check of the table's D call, TRBD1, against the DNA was made. TRBV21-1 is deemed a pseudogene. CDR3 length: 16 residues. The CDR3 sequence: CASSKEGGTAVYEQYF. CDR3 coding DNA: TGTGCCAGCAGCAAAGAGGGCGGGACAGCGGTATACGAGCAGTACTTC.

This chain uses TRBV6-5 with TRBJ1-5; TRBD1 matches 9 bases. The CDR3 is made up of 14 amino acids. Germline V lookup: CDR1 MNHEY, CDR2 SVGAGI. J gave up 2 bases and V 5 bases, and 1 base lay outside the gene matches. CDR3: CASSRDRGNQPQHF. Written as DNA, the CDR3 is TGTGCCAGCAGTCGGGACAGGGGCAATCAGCCCCAGCATTTT.